This T cell receptor (beta chain) appears in the sequencing data of a study of vaccination effects on CD4 cells after COVID-19. Study as a whole: A median of 72 days separated the second dose and sampling.

This CDR3 comprises 15 residues. With 4 bases clipped from V and 2 bases from J, the junction kept 4 bases outside the gene matches. The germline gives CDR1 SGHRS, CDR2 YFSETQ. Using immunoSEQ multiplex PCR, the repertoire was profiled, and TCRdb retains in-frame clones only, with some absent. The sample comprises fewer than 25,000 clones, approximately 70% of which are singletons, and roughly 10% rests with the top ten. Worth noting for this clone: Antigen specificity is unknown.

Viral peptide pool expansion of antigen-specific CD4+ T cells preceded sequencing in the ViraFEST assay. Isolating CD4+ T cells followed roughly ten days of culture. The vaccine given was either BNT162b2 or mRNA-1273, in two doses. None of these healthy vaccinees had been infected with SARS-CoV-2 before vaccination. Wells containing a few million PBMC each were cultured with 9 to 10 IU/ml IL-2 and 8 to 10 ug/ml peptides. The chain joins TRBV5-1 to TRBJ2-3; 10 bases agree with TRBD2. Sequencing used CD4+ T cells from PBMCs cultured with HCoV-NL63 spike peptides, obtained after COVID-19 vaccination. This TCR derives from a human donor who received a COVID-19 vaccine. The CDR3 region is CASSLLAGDTDTQYF. DNA of the CDR3: TGCGCCAGCAGCCTTCTAGCGGGAGACACAGATACGCAGTATTTT. Full variable domain (missing parts from reference TRBV5-1 and TRBJ2-3): KAGVTQTPRYLIKTRGQQVTLSCSPISGHRSVSWYQQTPGQGLQFLFEYFSETQRNKGNFPGRFSGRQFSNSRSEMNVSTLELGDSALYLCASSLLAGDTDTQYFGPGTRLTVL.